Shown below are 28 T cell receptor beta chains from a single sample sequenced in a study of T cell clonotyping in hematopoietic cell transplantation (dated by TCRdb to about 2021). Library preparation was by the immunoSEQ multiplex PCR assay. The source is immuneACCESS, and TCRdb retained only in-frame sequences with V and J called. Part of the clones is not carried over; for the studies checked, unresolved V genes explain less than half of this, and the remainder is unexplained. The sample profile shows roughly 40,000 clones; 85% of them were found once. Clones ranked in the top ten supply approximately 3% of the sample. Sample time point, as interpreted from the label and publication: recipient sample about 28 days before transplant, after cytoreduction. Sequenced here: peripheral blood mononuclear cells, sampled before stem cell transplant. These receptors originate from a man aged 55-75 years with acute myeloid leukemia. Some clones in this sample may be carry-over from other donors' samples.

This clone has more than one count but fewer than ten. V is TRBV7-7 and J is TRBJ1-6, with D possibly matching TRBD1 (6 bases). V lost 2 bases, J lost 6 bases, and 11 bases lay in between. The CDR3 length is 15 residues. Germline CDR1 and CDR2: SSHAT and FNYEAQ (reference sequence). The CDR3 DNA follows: TGTGCCAGCAGCTTACGGACAGCTGCTAATTCACCCCTCCACTTT. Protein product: CASSLRTAANSPLHF.

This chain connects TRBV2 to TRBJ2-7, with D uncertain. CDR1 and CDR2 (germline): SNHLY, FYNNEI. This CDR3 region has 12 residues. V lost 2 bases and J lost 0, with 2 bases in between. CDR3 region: CASSELSYEQYF. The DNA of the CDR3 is TGTGCCAGCAGTGAACTCTCCTACGAGCAGTACTTC.

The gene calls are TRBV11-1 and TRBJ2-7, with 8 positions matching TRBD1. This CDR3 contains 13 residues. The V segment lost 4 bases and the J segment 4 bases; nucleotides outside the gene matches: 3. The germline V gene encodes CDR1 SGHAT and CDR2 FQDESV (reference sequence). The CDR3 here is CASSYRDRYEQYF. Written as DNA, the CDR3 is TGTGCCAGCAGCTACCGGGACAGGTACGAGCAGTACTTC.

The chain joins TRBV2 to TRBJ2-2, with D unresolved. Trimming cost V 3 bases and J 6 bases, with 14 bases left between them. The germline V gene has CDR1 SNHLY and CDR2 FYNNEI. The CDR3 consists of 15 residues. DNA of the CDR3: TGTGCCAGCAGTGACAGTCCTCAATGGCCCGGGGAGCTGTTTTTT. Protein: CASSDSPQWPGELFF.

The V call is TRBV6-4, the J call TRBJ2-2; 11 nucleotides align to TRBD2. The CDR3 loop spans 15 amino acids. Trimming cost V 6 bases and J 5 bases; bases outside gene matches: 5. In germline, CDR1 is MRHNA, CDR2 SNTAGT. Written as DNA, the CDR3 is TGTGCCAGCAGAGAACTAGCGGGGGTGACCGGGGAGCTGTTTTTT. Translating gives CASRELAGVTGELFF.

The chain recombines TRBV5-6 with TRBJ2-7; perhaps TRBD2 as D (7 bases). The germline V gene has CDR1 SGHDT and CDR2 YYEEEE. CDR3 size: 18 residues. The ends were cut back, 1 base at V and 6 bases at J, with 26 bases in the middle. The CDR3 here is CASSLYLAVGGGSSEQYF. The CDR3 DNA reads TGTGCCAGCAGCTTGTACTTGGCCGTGGGGGGGGGCAGTAGCGAGCAGTACTTC. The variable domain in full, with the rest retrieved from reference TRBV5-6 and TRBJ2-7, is DAGVTQSPTHLIKTRGQQVTLRCSPKSGHDTVSWYQQALGQGPQFIFQYYEEEERQRGNFPDRFSGHQFPNYSSELNVNALLLGDSALYLCASSLYLAVGGGSSEQYFGPGTRLTVT.

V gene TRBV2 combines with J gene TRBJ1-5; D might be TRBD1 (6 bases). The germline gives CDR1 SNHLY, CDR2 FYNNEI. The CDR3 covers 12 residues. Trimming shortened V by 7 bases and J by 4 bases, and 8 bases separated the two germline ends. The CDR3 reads CASTRGNQPQHF. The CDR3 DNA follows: TGTGCCAGCACGAGGGGGAATCAGCCCCAGCATTTT.

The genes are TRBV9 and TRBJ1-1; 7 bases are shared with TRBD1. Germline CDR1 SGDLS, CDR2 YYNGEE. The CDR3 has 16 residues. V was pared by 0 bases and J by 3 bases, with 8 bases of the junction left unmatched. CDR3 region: CASSVGLKGADTEAFF. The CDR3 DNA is TGTGCCAGCAGCGTAGGTCTGAAGGGGGCGGACACTGAAGCTTTCTTT.

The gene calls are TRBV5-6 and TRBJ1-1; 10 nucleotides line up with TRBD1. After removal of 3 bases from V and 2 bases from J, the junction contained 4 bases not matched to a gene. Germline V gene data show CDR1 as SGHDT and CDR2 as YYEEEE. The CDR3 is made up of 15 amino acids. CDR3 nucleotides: TGTGCCAGCAGCTGGGGACAGGGGCTTAACACTGAAGCTTTCTTT. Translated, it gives CASSWGQGLNTEAFF.

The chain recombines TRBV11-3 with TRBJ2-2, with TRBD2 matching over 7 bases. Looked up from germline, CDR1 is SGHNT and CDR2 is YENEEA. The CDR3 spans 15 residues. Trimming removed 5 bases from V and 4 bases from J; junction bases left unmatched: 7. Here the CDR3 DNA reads TGTGCCAGCAGCCTCCCGGGACTACGCACCGGGGAGCTGTTTTTT. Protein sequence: CASSLPGLRTGELFF. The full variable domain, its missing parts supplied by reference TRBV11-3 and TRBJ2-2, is EAGVVQSPRYKIIEKKQPVAFWCNPISGHNTLYWYLQNLGQGPELLIRYENEEAVDDSQLPKDRFSAERLKGVDSTLKIQPAELGDSAVYLCASSLPGLRTGELFFGEGSRLTVL.

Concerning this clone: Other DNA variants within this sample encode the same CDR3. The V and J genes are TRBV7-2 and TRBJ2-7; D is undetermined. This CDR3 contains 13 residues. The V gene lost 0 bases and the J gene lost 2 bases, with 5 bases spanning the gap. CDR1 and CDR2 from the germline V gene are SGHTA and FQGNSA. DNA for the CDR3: TGTGCCAGCAGCTTAGCCGACGCCTACGAGCAGTACTTC. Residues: CASSLADAYEQYF.

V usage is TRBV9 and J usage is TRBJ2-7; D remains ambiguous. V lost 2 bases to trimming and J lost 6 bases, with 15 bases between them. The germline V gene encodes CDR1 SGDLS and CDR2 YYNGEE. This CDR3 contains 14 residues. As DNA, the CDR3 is TGTGCCAGCAGCGTTCAAGGATGGGGATCCGAGCAGTACTTC. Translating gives CASSVQGWGSEQYF.

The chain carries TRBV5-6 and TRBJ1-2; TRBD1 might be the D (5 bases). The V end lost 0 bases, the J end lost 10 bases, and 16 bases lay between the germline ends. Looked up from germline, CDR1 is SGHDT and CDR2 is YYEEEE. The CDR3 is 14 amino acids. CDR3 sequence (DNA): TGTGCCAGCAGCTTGGTCTCGTGGTCCAGGGCCTACACCTTC. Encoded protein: CASSLVSWSRAYTF.

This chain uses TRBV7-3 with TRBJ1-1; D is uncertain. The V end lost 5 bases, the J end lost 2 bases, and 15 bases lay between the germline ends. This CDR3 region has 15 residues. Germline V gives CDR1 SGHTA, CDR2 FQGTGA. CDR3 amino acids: CASSLDRTVNTEAFF. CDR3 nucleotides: TGTGCCAGCAGCCTCGATCGGACGGTCAACACTGAAGCTTTCTTT.

The CDR3 spells CSALKSYEQYF. The CDR3 DNA follows: TGCAGTGCTCTGAAATCCTACGAGCAGTACTTC. The chain uses TRBV20-1 and TRBJ2-7; D is unresolved. Trimming took off 5 bases at V and 1 base at J, with 6 bases between the two ends. The CDR3 is made up of 11 amino acids. Germline V gives CDR1 DFQATT, CDR2 SNEGSKA (reference sequence).

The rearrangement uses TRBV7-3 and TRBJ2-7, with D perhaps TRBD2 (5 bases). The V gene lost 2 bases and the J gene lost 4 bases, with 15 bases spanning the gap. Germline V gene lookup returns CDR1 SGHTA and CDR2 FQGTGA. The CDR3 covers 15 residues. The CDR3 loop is CASSLGGGEGYEQYF. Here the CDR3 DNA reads TGTGCCAGCAGCTTAGGTGGTGGAGAGGGATACGAGCAGTACTTC.

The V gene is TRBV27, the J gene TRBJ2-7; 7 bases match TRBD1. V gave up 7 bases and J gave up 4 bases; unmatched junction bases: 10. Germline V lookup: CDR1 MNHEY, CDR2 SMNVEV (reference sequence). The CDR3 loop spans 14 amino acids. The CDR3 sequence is CASTKDRLGYEQYF. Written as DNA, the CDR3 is TGTGCCAGCACCAAGGACAGGCTTGGGTACGAGCAGTACTTC.

The CDR3 loop reads CASRPRGWANTGELFF. The DNA for the CDR3 is TGTGCCAGCAGGCCCAGAGGGTGGGCGAACACCGGGGAGCTGTTTTTT. The chain recombines TRBV7-9 with TRBJ2-2, with a possible D match to TRBD2 (5 bases). Germline CDR1 is SEHNR and CDR2 is FQNEAQ (reference sequence). This CDR3 has 16 residues. The V and J ends lost 6 bases and 0 bases respectively, with 14 bases between them.

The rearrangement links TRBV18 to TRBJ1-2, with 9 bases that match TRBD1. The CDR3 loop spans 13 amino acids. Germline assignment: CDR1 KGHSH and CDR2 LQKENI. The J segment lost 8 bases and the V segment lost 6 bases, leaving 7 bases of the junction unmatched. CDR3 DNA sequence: TGTGCCAGCTCCCTGGGACAGGGAGAAGGCTACACCTTC. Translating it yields CASSLGQGEGYTF.

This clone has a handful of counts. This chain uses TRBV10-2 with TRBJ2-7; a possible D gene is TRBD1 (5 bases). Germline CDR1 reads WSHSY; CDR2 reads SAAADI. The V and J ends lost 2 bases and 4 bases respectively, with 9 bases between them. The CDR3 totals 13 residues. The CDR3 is CASSEGAWYEQYF. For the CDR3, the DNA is TGCGCCAGCAGTGAGGGGGCGTGGTACGAGCAGTACTTC.

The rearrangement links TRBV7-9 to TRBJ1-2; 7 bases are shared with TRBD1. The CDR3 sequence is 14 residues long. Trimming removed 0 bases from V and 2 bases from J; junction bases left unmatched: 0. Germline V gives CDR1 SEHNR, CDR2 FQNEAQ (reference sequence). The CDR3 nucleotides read TGTGCCAGCAGCTTAGCGACAGGGAACTATGGCTACACCTTC. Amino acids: CASSLATGNYGYTF.

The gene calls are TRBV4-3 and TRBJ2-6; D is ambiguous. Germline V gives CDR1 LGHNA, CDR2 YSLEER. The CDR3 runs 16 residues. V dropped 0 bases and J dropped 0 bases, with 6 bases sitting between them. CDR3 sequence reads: CASSQDGVSGANVLTF. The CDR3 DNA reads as TGCGCCAGCAGCCAAGATGGGGTCTCTGGGGCCAACGTCCTGACTTTC.

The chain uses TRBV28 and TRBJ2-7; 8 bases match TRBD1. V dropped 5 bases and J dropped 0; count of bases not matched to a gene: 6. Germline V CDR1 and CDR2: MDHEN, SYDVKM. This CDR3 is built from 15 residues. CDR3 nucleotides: TGTGCCAGCAGTATCCGGACAGGGATCTCCTACGAGCAGTACTTC. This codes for CASSIRTGISYEQYF.

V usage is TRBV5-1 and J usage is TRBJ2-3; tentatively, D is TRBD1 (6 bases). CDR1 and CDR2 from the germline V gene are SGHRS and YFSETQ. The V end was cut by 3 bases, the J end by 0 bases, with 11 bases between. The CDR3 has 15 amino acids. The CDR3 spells CASSSGQTSTDTQYF. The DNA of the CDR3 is TGCGCCAGCAGCTCCGGACAGACTAGCACAGATACGCAGTATTTT.

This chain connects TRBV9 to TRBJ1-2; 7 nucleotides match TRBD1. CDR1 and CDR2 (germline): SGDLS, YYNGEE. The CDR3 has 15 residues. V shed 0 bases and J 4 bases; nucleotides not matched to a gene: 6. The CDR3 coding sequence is TGTGCCAGCAGCGTAGGGGCAGGGGGTAGCTATGGCTACACCTTC. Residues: CASSVGAGGSYGYTF.

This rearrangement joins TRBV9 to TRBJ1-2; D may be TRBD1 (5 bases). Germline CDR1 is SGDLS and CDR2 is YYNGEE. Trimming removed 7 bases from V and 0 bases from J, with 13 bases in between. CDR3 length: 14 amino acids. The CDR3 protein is CASSGGSSNYGYTF. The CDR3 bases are TGTGCCAGCTCTGGGGGGTCCTCTAACTATGGCTACACCTTC.

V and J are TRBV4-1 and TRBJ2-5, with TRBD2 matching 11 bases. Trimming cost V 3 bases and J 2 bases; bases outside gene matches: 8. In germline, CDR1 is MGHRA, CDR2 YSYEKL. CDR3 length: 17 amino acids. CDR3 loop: CASSQAPGTSGQETQYF. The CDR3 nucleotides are TGCGCCAGCAGCCAGGCCCCCGGGACTAGCGGTCAAGAGACCCAGTACTTC.

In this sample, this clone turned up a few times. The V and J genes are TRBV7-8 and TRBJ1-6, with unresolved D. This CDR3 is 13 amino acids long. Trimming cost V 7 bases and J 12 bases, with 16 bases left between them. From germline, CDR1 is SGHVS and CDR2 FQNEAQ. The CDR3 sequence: CASTPGNGKPLHF. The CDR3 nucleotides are TGTGCCAGCACCCCCGGGAACGGCAAACCCCTCCACTTT.